These 30 T cell receptor beta chains were all obtained from the same sample, sequenced in a study of blood T cell repertoires in COVID-19. Generated by immunoSEQ multiplex PCR, the TCRdb table keeps only in-frame clones and is missing some. This sample has approximately 93,000 clones, with under 80% found just once. Material: peripheral blood. The receptors were gathered from a man aged 65 to 79 with COVID-19, enrolled during active disease.

This chain joins TRBV7-2 and TRBJ2-3; D may be TRBD2 (5 bases). Trimming took off 3 bases at V and 6 bases at J, with 16 bases between the two ends. This CDR3 has 15 amino acids. The germline gives CDR1 SGHTA, CDR2 FQGNSA. The CDR3: CASSFVAEARDTQYF. CDR3 coding DNA: TGTGCCAGCAGCTTCGTGGCGGAGGCCCGGGATACGCAGTATTTT.

The chain has TRBV7-8 and TRBJ1-2; maybe TRBD1 (6 bases). This CDR3 contains 18 residues. The germline gives CDR1 SGHVS, CDR2 FQNEAQ. Trimming left V 6 bases short and J 1 base short, with 24 bases between. CDR3: CASSPWGEGDTFNYGYTF. CDR3 nucleotides: TGTGCCAGCAGTCCGTGGGGGGAGGGGGACACCTTTAACTATGGCTACACCTTC.

V usage is TRBV5-1 and J usage is TRBJ2-7; the match to TRBD2 covers 9 bases. The germline V gene encodes CDR1 SGHRS and CDR2 YFSETQ. V dropped 2 bases and J dropped 1; count of bases not matched to a gene: 7. This CDR3 is built from 16 residues. This CDR3 is CASSLNSGSASYEQYF. The CDR3 DNA sequence: TGCGCCAGCAGCTTAAATAGCGGGAGTGCGTCCTACGAGCAGTACTTC.

V gene TRBV4-3 combines with J gene TRBJ2-7; D might be TRBD2 (6 bases). This CDR3 contains 16 residues. V was pared by 1 base and J by 1 base, with 14 bases between. From germline, CDR1 is LGHNA and CDR2 YSLEER. The CDR3 DNA sequence: TGCGCCAGCAGCCAAGGTAATAGCGGTGGTTCCTACGAGCAGTACTTC. As protein: CASSQGNSGGSYEQYF.

The DNA of the CDR3 is TGCGCCAGCAGCTTGGCGGGTGTAAGCAATCAGCCCCAGCATTTT. Encoded protein: CASSLAGVSNQPQHF. The V and J genes are TRBV5-1 and TRBJ1-5; D gene unclear. The V end was cut by 0 bases, the J end by 1 base, with 8 bases between. Germline CDR1 is SGHRS and CDR2 is YFSETQ. CDR3 length: 15 amino acids.

J is TRBJ1-1 and V is TRBV7-9, with no clear D. CDR1 and CDR2 from the germline V gene are SEHNR and FQNEAQ (reference sequence). This CDR3 has 14 amino acids. Trimming shortened V by 4 bases and J by 5 bases, and 14 bases separated the two germline ends. The CDR3 DNA reads TGTGCCAGCAGCTCTAGAGGATCTGGTACTGAAGCTTTCTTT. It yields the protein CASSSRGSGTEAFF.

The chain combines TRBV7-6 with TRBJ2-3, with TRBD2 matching 8 bases. Per the germline V gene, CDR1 is SGHVS and CDR2 is FNYEAQ. This CDR3 comprises 20 residues. V trimming: 4 bases; J trimming: 0 bases; junction bases outside the gene matches: 18. The CDR3 sequence: CASSCICLRSGRTSTDTQYF. Written as DNA, the CDR3 is TGTGCCAGCAGCTGTATATGTCTGAGAAGCGGGAGAACTAGCACAGATACGCAGTATTTT.

The chain has TRBV28 and TRBJ2-5; TRBD2 aligns across 7 bases. J was trimmed by 4 bases and V by 5 bases; bases with no gene match: 7. Germline V CDR1 and CDR2: MDHEN, SYDVKM. This CDR3 is built from 14 residues. Written as DNA, the CDR3 is TGTGCCAGCAGTATGGGGGGGACCGCAGAGACCCAGTACTTC. Protein: CASSMGGTAETQYF.

The V gene is TRBV9, the J gene TRBJ1-3; D perhaps matches TRBD1 (5 bases). The CDR3 has 11 residues. V was shortened by 3 bases and J by 9 bases, with 7 bases between the two germline ends. Germline V gives CDR1 SGDLS, CDR2 YYNGEE. DNA for the CDR3: TGTGCCAGCAGCGCCGACAGCACCATATATTTT. Encoded protein: CASSADSTIYF.

The gene calls are TRBV9 and TRBJ2-1; TRBD2 might be the D (7 bases). Looked up from germline, CDR1 is SGDLS and CDR2 is YYNGEE. The V gene lost 0 bases and the J gene lost 5 bases, with 12 bases spanning the gap. The CDR3 has 15 residues. CDR3 region: CASSVVVGGDNEQFF. The CDR3 nucleotides are TGTGCCAGCAGCGTAGTGGTAGGGGGGGACAATGAGCAGTTCTTC.

The genes are TRBV29-1 and TRBJ1-1; TRBD1 matches 8 bases. V shed 6 bases and J 4 bases; nucleotides not matched to a gene: 13. Germline loops: CDR1 SQVTM, CDR2 ANQGSEA. This CDR3 spans 15 amino acids. The CDR3 nucleotides read TGCAGCGTAGTAAGGGGACAGGATGGGGTCACTGAAGCTTTCTTT. This encodes CSVVRGQDGVTEAFF.

Only a few counts were recorded for this clone. The chain uses TRBV3-1 (or the pseudogene TRBV3-2) and TRBJ2-1, with 12 nucleotides matching TRBD2. Trimming took 4 bases from V and 6 from J; bases not matched to a gene: 1. CDR3 length: 14 residues. The germline V gene has CDR1 LGHDT and CDR2 YNNKEL (reference sequence). The chain's CDR3 is CASSPSGRANEQFF. The CDR3 DNA reads TGTGCCAGCAGCCCTAGCGGGAGGGCCAATGAGCAGTTCTTC.

The sample holds a few counts of this clone. This chain links TRBV12-5 with TRBJ1-2; 10 bases fit TRBD1. Germline CDR1 reads LGHNT; CDR2 reads FRNRAP. J gave up 4 bases and V 1 base, and 9 bases lay outside the gene matches. CDR3 length: 17 residues. The CDR3 DNA sequence: TGTGCTAGTGGTTTGGCCGTCGGGACAGGGGTTACCTATGGCTACACCTTC. It codes for CASGLAVGTGVTYGYTF.

J is TRBJ2-7 and V is TRBV5-5; 8 bases agree with TRBD2. The V gene's germline CDR1 is SGHKS and CDR2 YYEKEE (reference sequence). V dropped 4 bases and J dropped 3; count of bases not matched to a gene: 3. This CDR3 region has 13 residues. Here the CDR3 DNA reads TGTGCCAGCAGCCCGGCGGGGGGCTACGAGCAGTACTTC. This translates into CASSPAGGYEQYF. The variable domain in full, completed from reference TRBV5-5 and TRBJ2-7, reads DAGVTQSPTHLIKTRGQQVTLRCSPISGHKSVSWYQQVLGQGPQFIFQYYEKEERGRGNFPDRFSARQFPNYSSELNVNALLLGDSALYLCASSPAGGYEQYFGPGTRLTVT.

This chain connects TRBV27 to TRBJ2-2; 11 positions agree with TRBD2. Germline CDR1 reads MNHEY; CDR2 reads SMNVEV (reference sequence). The CDR3 totals 16 residues. With 6 bases clipped from V and 6 bases from J, the junction kept 9 bases outside the gene matches. CDR3 in amino acids: CASSSSLAGVAGELFF. CDR3 coding DNA: TGTGCCAGCAGCAGCTCACTAGCGGGAGTTGCCGGGGAGCTGTTTTTT.

This chain joins TRBV28 and TRBJ1-6; TRBD1 agrees at 9 bases. The CDR3 spans 16 residues. Trimming removed 6 bases from V and 7 bases from J; junction bases left unmatched: 10. Germline CDR1 MDHEN, CDR2 SYDVKM. The CDR3 DNA reads TGTGCCAGCAGCCCCCCCCTCGGGACAGGGAATTCACCCCTCCACTTT. Amino acid sequence: CASSPPLGTGNSPLHF.

V gene TRBV9 combines with J gene TRBJ2-7, with D perhaps matching TRBD2 (5 bases). The V and J ends lost 3 bases and 6 bases respectively, with 13 bases between them. Germline V gene lookup returns CDR1 SGDLS and CDR2 YYNGEE. The length of the CDR3 is 13 residues. CDR3: CASSASEGGEQYF. For the CDR3, the DNA is TGTGCCAGCAGCGCCTCCGAGGGTGGCGAGCAGTACTTC.

The CDR3 DNA sequence: TGTGCCACCTCGGGTTGGAGGGGCCTAAAAGAGACCCAGTACTTC. Its protein is CATSGWRGLKETQYF. The chain links TRBV15 to TRBJ2-5; the D gene is possibly TRBD2 (6 bases). Trimming took off 8 bases at V and 3 bases at J, with 19 bases between the two ends. The germline V gene has CDR1 LNHNV and CDR2 YYDKDF (reference sequence). The CDR3 has 15 residues.

The V gene is TRBV5-6, the J gene TRBJ1-1; D is perhaps TRBD1 (6 bases). Germline CDR1 reads SGHDT; CDR2 reads YYEEEE. CDR3 length: 14 residues. Trimming pared 10 bases from V and 1 base from J, leaving 17 bases between. The CDR3 bases are TGTGCCTCTACCAGGGGAACCTCGAACACTGAAGCTTTCTTT. Protein sequence: CASTRGTSNTEAFF.

This clone showed up just a few times. V and J are TRBV7-9 and TRBJ2-5; 9 positions match TRBD1. The length of the CDR3 is 17 residues. The J segment lost 4 bases and the V segment lost 7 bases, leaving 16 bases of the junction unmatched. From germline, CDR1 is SEHNR and CDR2 FQNEAQ (reference sequence). Here the CDR3 DNA reads TGTGCCAGCACCATATCCGCCTTGACAGGGGGAGGAGAGACCCAGTACTTC. Amino acid sequence: CASTISALTGGGETQYF.

The rearrangement links TRBV4-1 to TRBJ2-2; 13 bases are shared with TRBD2. Germline CDR1 and CDR2: MGHRA and YSYEKL. V lost 4 bases, J lost 1 base, and 6 bases stayed unmatched. The CDR3 is made up of 18 amino acids. The CDR3 loop reads CASSRGLAGVQNTGELFF. The CDR3 nucleotides read TGCGCCAGCAGCCGCGGACTAGCGGGAGTCCAGAACACCGGGGAGCTGTTTTTT.

This clone appeared a few times. The genes are TRBV9 and TRBJ2-2; 7 nucleotides line up with TRBD1. Germline-derived CDR1 and CDR2 are SGDLS and YYNGEE. After removal of 3 bases from V and 6 bases from J, the junction contained 8 bases not matched to a gene. CDR3 length: 15 residues. CDR3 sequence: CASSAGRGRPGELFF. The CDR3 region has the DNA TGTGCCAGCAGCGCCGGAAGGGGGCGCCCCGGGGAGCTGTTTTTT.

This chain connects TRBV7-2 to TRBJ1-1; 11 bases align to TRBD1. Germline loops: CDR1 SGHTA, CDR2 FQGNSA. J gave up 0 bases and V 4 bases, and 4 bases lay outside the gene matches. The CDR3 covers 16 residues. The CDR3 is CASSSWTGGLNTEAFF. For the CDR3, the DNA is TGTGCCAGCAGCTCCTGGACAGGGGGCTTGAACACTGAAGCTTTCTTT.

The chain has TRBV5-1 and TRBJ2-3; 13 bases are a match to TRBD2. Trimming cost V 4 bases and J 1 base; bases outside gene matches: 15. The CDR3 extends over 20 amino acids. Germline CDR1 is SGHRS and CDR2 is YFSETQ. The CDR3 is CASSPWLRLAGGSGTDTQYF. The CDR3 bases are TGCGCCAGCAGCCCGTGGCTTAGACTAGCGGGAGGCTCGGGCACAGATACGCAGTATTTT.

The CDR3 nucleotides are TGCGCCAGCAGCTCTCCTAGCGGGAGTAACGAGCAGTACTTC. Translated: CASSSPSGSNEQYF. The gene calls are TRBV5-1 and TRBJ2-7, with TRBD2 matching over 10 bases. With V trimmed by 3 bases and J by 5 bases, 5 bases remained unmatched. The CDR3 contains 14 residues. Germline CDR1 and CDR2: SGHRS and YFSETQ.

The chain uses TRBV28 and TRBJ2-7, with D maybe TRBD2 (5 bases). CDR3 size: 15 residues. Germline V gene sequence: CDR1 MDHEN, CDR2 SYDVKM. V was cut by 6 bases and J by 4 bases, with 19 bases left in between. CDR3 region: CASRTKRNRIYEQYF. The CDR3 DNA reads TGTGCCAGCAGAACTAAGCGGAACCGCATTTACGAGCAGTACTTC.

This chain connects TRBV5-1 to TRBJ2-7; 10 positions agree with TRBD2. Germline V gene sequence: CDR1 SGHRS, CDR2 YFSETQ. J was trimmed by 6 bases and V by 4 bases; bases with no gene match: 7. CDR3 length: 14 residues. CDR3 residues: CASSDPSGSGEQYF. The DNA of the CDR3 is TGCGCCAGCAGCGACCCTAGCGGGAGTGGCGAGCAGTACTTC.

V is TRBV28 and J is TRBJ2-7, with TRBD1 as a possible D gene (6 bases). Deletions cut 6 bases from V and 5 bases from J, with 29 bases between. Germline V gene lookup returns CDR1 MDHEN and CDR2 SYDVKM. This CDR3 contains 18 residues. This chain's CDR3 is CASSDSLSFGTKSHEQYF. CDR3 bases: TGTGCCAGCAGCGATTCCCTTTCCTTCGGGACAAAGTCCCACGAGCAGTACTTC.

The chain joins TRBV5-1 to TRBJ2-7, with 7 bases fitting TRBD1. CDR1 and CDR2 (germline): SGHRS, YFSETQ. This CDR3 has 13 residues. V lost 3 bases, J lost 3 bases, and 3 bases stayed unmatched. DNA of the CDR3: TGCGCCAGCAGCTCTGGGACAGTCTACGAGCAGTACTTC. Protein product: CASSSGTVYEQYF.

The rearrangement links TRBV5-4 to TRBJ2-7; D unclear. This CDR3 spans 14 amino acids. Germline V gene sequence: CDR1 SGHNT, CDR2 YYREEE (reference sequence). V was cut by 2 bases and J by 1 base, with 10 bases left in between. CDR3 loop: CASSFQTESYEQYF. The DNA of the CDR3 is TGTGCCAGCAGCTTTCAGACGGAGTCCTACGAGCAGTACTTC.